The 20 T cell receptor beta chains reported below all come from one sample, sequenced in a study of blood T cell repertoires in COVID-19. Using immunoSEQ multiplex PCR, the repertoire was profiled, and TCRdb retains in-frame clones only, with some absent. The table has 85,000 to 90,000 clones, 70% to 90% seen once; the top ten hold roughly 1.2%. The source material was peripheral blood. The receptors shown here come from an elderly man with active or convalescent COVID-19.

V and J are TRBV9 and TRBJ2-7, with 9 bases lining up with TRBD1. The length of the CDR3 is 18 residues. CDR1 is SGDLS and CDR2 is YYNGEE in the germline V gene. J lost 3 bases, V lost 7 bases, and 20 bases had no gene match. The CDR3 sequence is CASPTSGDRERSVYEQYF. The CDR3 nucleotides are TGTGCCAGCCCTACGTCCGGGGACAGGGAGCGATCGGTCTACGAGCAGTACTTC.

This sequence joins TRBV10-1 and TRBJ2-7; 9 positions agree with TRBD1. J was trimmed by 2 bases and V by 2 bases; bases with no gene match: 7. The V gene's germline CDR1 is WNHNN and CDR2 SYGVQD (reference sequence). The CDR3 length is 16 residues. The CDR3: CASSEAWDRVAYEQYF. As DNA, the CDR3 is TGCGCCAGCAGTGAGGCCTGGGACAGGGTCGCCTACGAGCAGTACTTC.

The gene calls are TRBV7-9 and TRBJ1-2, with 10 bases fitting TRBD1. The CDR3 spans 14 residues. CDR1 is SEHNR and CDR2 is FQNEAQ in the germline V gene (reference sequence). Unmatched junction bases numbered 7, after V lost 5 bases and J lost 7 bases. CDR3 in amino acids: CASSLGQGESGYTF. The CDR3 region has the DNA TGTGCCAGCAGCCTCGGACAGGGGGAGTCTGGCTACACCTTC.

The chain has TRBV4-3 and TRBJ1-1; 7 nucleotides agree with TRBD1. The germline V gene encodes CDR1 LGHNA and CDR2 YSLEER. Trimming took 0 bases from V and 4 from J; bases not matched to a gene: 5. This CDR3 comprises 15 residues. In DNA, the CDR3 is TGCGCCAGCAGCCAAGAACCCAGGGGGGTCACTGAAGCTTTCTTT. Protein product: CASSQEPRGVTEAFF.

This sequence joins TRBV28 and TRBJ1-4; D is perhaps TRBD1 (5 bases). V was clipped by 3 bases and J by 10 bases, with 18 bases between them. Germline V lookup: CDR1 MDHEN, CDR2 SYDVKM. The CDR3 loop spans 15 amino acids. The CDR3 bases are TGTGCCAGCAGTTTTTCCGGGACCAGGGAGGGAAAACTGTTTTTT. Amino acid sequence: CASSFSGTREGKLFF.

The V call is TRBV19, the J call TRBJ2-1; TRBD1 might be the D (6 bases). The V end lost 4 bases, the J end lost 5 bases, and 12 bases lay between the germline ends. This CDR3 spans 14 amino acids. Germline V gene data show CDR1 as LNHDA and CDR2 as SQIVND (reference sequence). Here the CDR3 reads CASSNDRSNNEQFF. The CDR3 DNA is TGTGCCAGTAGTAATGACAGGAGCAACAATGAGCAGTTCTTC.

The CDR3 protein is CASSFLAGDYEQYF. CDR3 nucleotides: TGTGCCAGCAGTTTCCTAGCGGGAGATTACGAGCAGTACTTC. V and J are TRBV28 and TRBJ2-7; TRBD2 matches at 10 bases. In germline, CDR1 is MDHEN, CDR2 SYDVKM. This CDR3 contains 14 residues. The V segment lost 3 bases and the J segment 4 bases; nucleotides outside the gene matches: 3.

This sequence joins TRBV3-1 (or the pseudogene TRBV3-2) and TRBJ2-7; D gene ambiguous. Deletions cut 4 bases from V and 3 bases from J, with 10 bases between. This CDR3 has 13 residues. CDR1 LGHDT and CDR2 YNNKEL come from the germline V gene (reference sequence). The CDR3 coding sequence is TGTGCCAGCAGCCCCGGTTCCTACTACGAGCAGTACTTC. Protein: CASSPGSYYEQYF.

This clone was observed a single time. The chain joins TRBV30 to TRBJ1-1; TRBD1 is a possible D gene (5 bases). This CDR3 contains 15 residues. The ends were cut back, 3 bases at V and 1 base at J, with 15 bases in the middle. CDR1 and CDR2 (germline): GTSNPN, SVGIG (reference sequence). CDR3 region: CAWRRRGTSNTEAFF. CDR3 bases: TGTGCCTGGAGGAGGCGGGGGACCTCGAACACTGAAGCTTTCTTT.

In its sample, this clone was seen a few times. The V call is TRBV5-6, the J call TRBJ1-6; D gene uncertain. The germline V gene encodes CDR1 SGHDT and CDR2 YYEEEE. The CDR3 has 18 amino acids. The V and J ends lost 0 bases and 0 bases respectively, with 13 bases between them. The CDR3 nucleotides are TGTGCCAGCAGCTTGGCCGTGGGGAGGAGCTCCTATAATTCACCCCTCCACTTT. Encoded protein: CASSLAVGRSSYNSPLHF.

This chain links TRBV5-1 with TRBJ2-2; D may be TRBD1 (6 bases). The CDR3 consists of 16 residues. The V and J ends lost 0 bases and 4 bases respectively, with 13 bases between them. CDR1 is SGHRS and CDR2 is YFSETQ in the germline V gene. CDR3 sequence (DNA): TGCGCCAGCAGCTTGGCAGGGGCGCAGGGCACCGGGGAGCTGTTTTTT. Translation: CASSLAGAQGTGELFF.

The chain couples TRBV11-2 to TRBJ1-4; no clear D. CDR3 length: 13 amino acids. Germline loops: CDR1 SGHAT, CDR2 FQNNGV. Trimming removed 5 bases from V and 10 bases from J, with 14 bases in between. CDR3 residues: CASSQTREGKLFF. The DNA of the CDR3 is TGTGCCAGCAGCCAGACACGGGAGGGAAAACTGTTTTTT.

This clone was recorded a few times. The chain has TRBV19 and TRBJ2-7, with TRBD1 identical over 9 bases. The trim removed 5 bases at V and 5 bases at J, leaving 10 bases unmatched. The CDR3 extends over 15 amino acids. Germline CDR1 is LNHDA and CDR2 is SQIVND (reference sequence). CDR3 nucleotides: TGTGCCAGTAGTCCTCGACAGGGGGGGATCCACGAGCAGTACTTC. Encoded protein: CASSPRQGGIHEQYF.

This chain links TRBV30 with TRBJ1-2, with D unresolved. The germline V gene has CDR1 GTSNPN and CDR2 SVGIG (reference sequence). CDR3 size: 11 residues. Between the trimmed V and J ends, which lost 2 bases and 2 bases, there was a span of 3 bases. This chain's CDR3 is CAWSPNYGYTF. The DNA for the CDR3 is TGTGCCTGGAGTCCGAACTATGGCTACACCTTC.

V is TRBV11-2 and J is TRBJ2-1, with D perhaps TRBD2 (6 bases). The CDR3 spans 15 residues. Germline CDR1 and CDR2: SGHAT and FQNNGV. Trimming left V 2 bases short and J 5 bases short, with 13 bases between. The chain's CDR3 is CASSLRREPDNEQFF. In DNA, the CDR3 is TGTGCCAGCAGCTTAAGACGGGAGCCGGACAATGAGCAGTTCTTC.

The CDR3 spells CASSQDAGGQETQYF. DNA for the CDR3: TGTGCCAGCAGCCAAGACGCAGGGGGGCAAGAGACCCAGTACTTC. This rearrangement joins TRBV4-2 to TRBJ2-5; D possibly corresponds to TRBD1 (7 bases). The CDR3 covers 15 residues. Trimming took 0 bases from V and 2 from J, leaving 10 bases between them. Germline CDR1 is LGHNA and CDR2 is YNFKEQ.

The V call is TRBV19, the J call TRBJ1-3; no reliable D call. Germline CDR1 reads LNHDA; CDR2 reads SQIVND (reference sequence). The CDR3 totals 15 residues. The V end lost 8 bases, the J end lost 0 bases, and 14 bases lay between the germline ends. The CDR3 nucleotides read TGTGCCAGTTCCGAGATGGACTCCTCTGGAAACACCATATATTTT. Protein: CASSEMDSSGNTIYF. Variable domain in full (rest from reference TRBV19 and TRBJ1-3): DGGITQSPKYLFRKEGQNVTLSCEQNLNHDAMYWYRQDPGQGLRLIYYSQIVNDFQKGDIAEGYSVSREKKESFPLTVTSAQKNPTAFYLCASSEMDSSGNTIYFGEGSWLTVV.

The rearrangement uses TRBV9 and TRBJ1-5; D ambiguous. V lost 3 bases, J lost 9 bases, and 10 bases lay in between. Germline V gene sequence: CDR1 SGDLS, CDR2 YYNGEE. CDR3 size: 12 residues. DNA of the CDR3: TGTGCCAGCAGCGGCGAAGTTGGGCCCCAGCATTTT. Protein sequence: CASSGEVGPQHF. Drawing the rest from reference TRBV9 and TRBJ1-5, the complete variable domain is DSGVTQTPKHLITATGQRVTLRCSPRSGDLSVYWYQQSLDQGLQFLIQYYNGEERAKGNILERFSAQQFPDLHSELNLSSLELGDSALYFCASSGEVGPQHFGDGTRLSIL.

This sequence joins TRBV15 and TRBJ2-7; D ambiguous. Per the germline V gene, CDR1 is LNHNV and CDR2 is YYDKDF (reference sequence). The CDR3 has 12 amino acids. V lost 0 bases, J lost 4 bases, and 4 bases lay in between. Here the CDR3 DNA reads TGTGCCACCAGCAGAGATCTGTACGAGCAGTACTTC. Amino acids: CATSRDLYEQYF.

The chain has TRBV7-2 and TRBJ1-1; D is ambiguous. Germline V CDR1 and CDR2: SGHTA, FQGNSA. CDR3 length: 14 amino acids. Trimming cost V 0 bases and J 5 bases, with 10 bases left between them. CDR3 nucleotide sequence: TGTGCCAGCAGCTTAGCGGGGAGGATAACTGAAGCTTTCTTT. Translating it yields CASSLAGRITEAFF.